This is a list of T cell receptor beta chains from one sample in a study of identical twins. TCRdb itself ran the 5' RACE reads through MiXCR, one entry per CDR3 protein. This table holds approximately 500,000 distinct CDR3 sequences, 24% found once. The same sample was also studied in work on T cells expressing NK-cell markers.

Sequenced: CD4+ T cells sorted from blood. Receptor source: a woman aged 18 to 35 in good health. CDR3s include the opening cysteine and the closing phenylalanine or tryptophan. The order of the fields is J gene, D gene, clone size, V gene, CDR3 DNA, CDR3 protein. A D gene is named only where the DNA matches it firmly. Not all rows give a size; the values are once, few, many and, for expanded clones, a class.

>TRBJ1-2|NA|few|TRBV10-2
TGCGCCAGCAGTGGAGCCAGGGCGACTAACTATGGCTACACCTTC
CASSGARATNYGYTF
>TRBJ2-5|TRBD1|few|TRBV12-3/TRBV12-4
TGTGCCAGCAGCCCGGGACAGCTCCAAGAGACCCAGTACTTC
CASSPGQLQETQYF
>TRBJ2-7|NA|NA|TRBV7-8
TGTGCCAGCAGCCCTAACAGGGTTCTTGTCTACGAGCAGTACTTC
CASSPNRVLVYEQYF
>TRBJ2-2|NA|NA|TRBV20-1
TGCAGTGCTCGACGACATGAGAACACCGGGGAGCTGTTTTTT
CSARRHENTGELFF
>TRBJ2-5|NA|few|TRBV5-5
TGTGCCAGCAGCACGAGGGACGGTCAAGAGACCCAGTACTTC
CASSTRDGQETQYF
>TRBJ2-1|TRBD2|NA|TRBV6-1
TGTGCCAGCTCCCCTAGCGGGAGAATCAACAATGAGCAGTTCTTC
CASSPSGRINNEQFF
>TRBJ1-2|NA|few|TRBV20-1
TGCAGTGCGCCGCCTACGGACAGTCCTTATGGCTACACCTTC
CSAPPTDSPYGYTF
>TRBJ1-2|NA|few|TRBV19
TGTGCCAGTAGTGTGCTGGACAGAGCCGTAAATGGCTACACCTTC
CASSVLDRAVNGYTF
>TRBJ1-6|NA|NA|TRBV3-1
TGTGCCAGCAGCCACTTGGACATCTCGGAATCACCCCTCCACTTT
CASSHLDISESPLHF
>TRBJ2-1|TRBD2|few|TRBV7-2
TGTGCCAGCAGCCCTAGGACTAGCGGTACCTACAATGAGCAGTTCTTC
CASSPRTSGTYNEQFF
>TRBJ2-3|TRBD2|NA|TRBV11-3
TGTGCCAGCAGCTCCCCTGGGGGGGAGTCCACAGATACGCAGTATTTT
CASSSPGGESTDTQYF
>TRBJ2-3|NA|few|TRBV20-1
TGCAGTGCTAGACCTACTACCCCGAGGTCTGGCAGCACAGATACGCAGTATTTT
CSARPTTPRSGSTDTQYF
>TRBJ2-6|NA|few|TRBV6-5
TGTGCCAGCAGTTACCCTTTCTCTGGGGCCAACGTCCTGACTTTC
CASSYPFSGANVLTF
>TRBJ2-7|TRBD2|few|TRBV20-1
TGCAGTGCTAGAGCCCCGGGACTAGCGGTTTACGAGCAGTACTTC
CSARAPGLAVYEQYF
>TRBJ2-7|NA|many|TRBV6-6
TGTGCCAGCAGTTTCCGGGGCGAGCAGTACTTC
CASSFRGEQYF
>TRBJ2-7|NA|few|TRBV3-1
TGTGCCAGCAGCCAAGATCCAGGCCCCCACGAGCAGTACTTC
CASSQDPGPHEQYF
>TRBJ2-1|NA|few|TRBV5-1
TGCGCCAGCAGCTTGTTTGGGGGAAACAATGAGCAGTTCTTC
CASSLFGGNNEQFF
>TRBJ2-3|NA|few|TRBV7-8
TGTGCCAGCAGCTTCCGTTCGTGGACTGAGCCTCAAGGAGATACGCAGTATTTT
CASSFRSWTEPQGDTQYF
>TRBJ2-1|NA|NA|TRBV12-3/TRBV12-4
TGTGCCAGCAAATCGGGGGGCCGGAATGAGCAGTTCTTC
CASKSGGRNEQFF
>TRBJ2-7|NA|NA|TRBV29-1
TGCAGCGTCAGGTCAGGCTACTACGAGCAGTACTTC
CSVRSGYYEQYF
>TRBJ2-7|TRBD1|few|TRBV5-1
TGCGCCAGCAGCTACCTACCGGGACAGATCTACGAGCAGTACTTC
CASSYLPGQIYEQYF
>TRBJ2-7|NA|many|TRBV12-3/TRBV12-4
TGTGCCAGCAGTAGGTGGAGCTCCTACGAGCAGTACTTC
CASSRWSSYEQYF
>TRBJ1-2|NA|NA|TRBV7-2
TGTGCCAGCAGCCCCACCGGGACGGCTCGGGAGGGCTACACCTTC
CASSPTGTAREGYTF
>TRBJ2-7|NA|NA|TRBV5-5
TGTGCCAGCAGCTTGGAACATTACAGGGCCTACGAGCAGTACTTC
CASSLEHYRAYEQYF
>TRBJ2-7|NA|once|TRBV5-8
TGTGCCAGCAGCCCGCGGGACTTTACCTACGAGCAGTACTTC
CASSPRDFTYEQYF
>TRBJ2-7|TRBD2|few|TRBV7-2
TGTGCCAGCAGCTTATCTAGCGGGGCCTCCTACGAGCAGTACTTC
CASSLSSGASYEQYF
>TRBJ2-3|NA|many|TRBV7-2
TGTGCGAGCCATCGGGAGCGTGGAGATACGCAGTATTTT
CASHRERGDTQYF
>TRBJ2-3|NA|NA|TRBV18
TGTGCCAGCTCCGCCGGGACTGGAGAAGATACGCAGTATTTT
CASSAGTGEDTQYF
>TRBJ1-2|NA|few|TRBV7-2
TGTGCCAGCAGCTTATTGGGCACCGACTATGGCTACACCTTC
CASSLLGTDYGYTF
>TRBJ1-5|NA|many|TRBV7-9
TGTGCCAGCAGCCTAGGGGAGTCGGGGAGCGATCAGCCCCAGCATTTT
CASSLGESGSDQPQHF
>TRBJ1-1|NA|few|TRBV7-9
TGTGCCACTGCGGCGAGGGGGGACACTGAAGCTTTCTTT
CATAARGDTEAFF
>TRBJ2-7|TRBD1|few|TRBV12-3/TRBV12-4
TGTGCCAGCAACACCAGGGACAGCCTAGAGCAGTACTTC
CASNTRDSLEQYF
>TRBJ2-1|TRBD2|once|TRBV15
TGTGCCACCAGCAGGGGAAGACTAGCGGGAGGGGGTGAGCAGTTCTTC
CATSRGRLAGGGEQFF
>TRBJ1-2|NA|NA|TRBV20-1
TGCAGTGCCAACCAACACCGCTATGGCTACACCTTC
CSANQHRYGYTF
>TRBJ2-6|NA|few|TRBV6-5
TGTGCCAGCAGTTACTGGCGCGGCTCTGGGGCCAACGTCCTGACTTTC
CASSYWRGSGANVLTF
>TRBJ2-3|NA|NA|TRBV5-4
TGTGCCAGCAGAGGGGAGGTGGGCACAGATACGCAGTATTTT
CASRGEVGTDTQYF
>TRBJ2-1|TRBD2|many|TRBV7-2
TGTGCCAGCAGCCCCCTTGGGCGGGAGTACGATGAGCAGTTCTTC
CASSPLGREYDEQFF
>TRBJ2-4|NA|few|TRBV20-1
TGCAGTGCTGGACGGTTATCCAAAAACATTCAGTACTTC
CSAGRLSKNIQYF
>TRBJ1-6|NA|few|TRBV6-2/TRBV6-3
TGTGCCAGCAGTGACGACAGGTTGGATAATTCACCCCTCCACTTT
CASSDDRLDNSPLHF
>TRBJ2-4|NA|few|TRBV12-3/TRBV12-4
TGTGCCAGCAGTACCCACCGGGGCTATCGGGCCAAAAACATTCAGTACTTC
CASSTHRGYRAKNIQYF
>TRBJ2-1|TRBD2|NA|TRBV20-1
TGCAGTGCTAGAGATATGACTAGCGGGGCCTTCAATGAGCAGTTCTTC
CSARDMTSGAFNEQFF
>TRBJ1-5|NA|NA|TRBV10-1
TGCGCCAGCAAGCCGGGCCGCCGGATCTACAATCAGCCCCAGCATTTT
CASKPGRRIYNQPQHF
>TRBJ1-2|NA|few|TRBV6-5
TGTGCCATCGGGAGGGGTGGCTACACCTTC
CAIGRGGYTF
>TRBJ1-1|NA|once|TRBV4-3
TGCGCCAGCAGCCAAGATTTGGGGTCTGAAGCTTTCTTT
CASSQDLGSEAFF
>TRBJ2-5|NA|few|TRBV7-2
TGTGCCAGCAGCTTATCTGTCTGGCAATTGGAGACCCAGTACTTC
CASSLSVWQLETQYF
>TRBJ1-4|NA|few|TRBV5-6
TGTGCCAGCAGCTTGGGGCTGCTACTTAATGAAAAACTGTTTTTT
CASSLGLLLNEKLFF
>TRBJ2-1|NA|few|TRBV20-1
TGCAGTGCCCGAGAGTTGGTAGGGCAGTTCTTC
CSARELVGQFF
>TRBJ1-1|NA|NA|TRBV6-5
TGTGCCAGCAGTTACTCGAGTAGGGAATTAGGAGCTTTCTTT
CASSYSSRELGAFF
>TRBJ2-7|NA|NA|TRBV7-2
TGTGCCAGCGGGAAAAATTCTCTAACCTCCTACGAGCAGTACTTC
CASGKNSLTSYEQYF
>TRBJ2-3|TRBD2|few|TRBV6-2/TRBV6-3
TGTGCCAGCAGTCCGGGACTAGCTTTCATAGATACGCAGTATTTT
CASSPGLAFIDTQYF
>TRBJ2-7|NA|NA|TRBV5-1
TGCGCCAGCAGCTTAGGACACCTGAGCTCCTACGAGCAGTACTTC
CASSLGHLSSYEQYF
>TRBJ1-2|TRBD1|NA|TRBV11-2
TGTGCCAGCAGCTTGAGGGGGACAGGGGGGAGGGCCAACTATGGCTACACCTTC
CASSLRGTGGRANYGYTF
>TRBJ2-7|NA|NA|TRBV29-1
TGCAGCGTTCGAATTGGACACGACTACGAGCAGTACTTC
CSVRIGHDYEQYF